This is a list of T cell receptor beta chains from one sample in a study of blood T cell repertoires in COVID-19. TCRdb keeps only in-frame clones here, not all; method: immunoSEQ multiplex PCR. Among fewer than 350,000 clones, under 90% were seen once, and the ten largest hold about 5%. Sequenced: PBMCs or T cells enriched from blood (not recorded which). Receptor source: a man in his 60s who had recovered from COVID-19. The CDR3 runs from the conserved cysteine through the conserved F or W. Fields, in order: clone size, V gene, J gene, D gene, CDR3 DNA, CDR3 protein. A D gene is named only where the DNA matches it firmly. A clone size is listed for some rows: how often the clone was seen (once, few, many), or a class if it is expanded.

once	TRBV5-1	TRBJ2-7	-	TGCGCCAGCAGCTTGGCCGGAGGGGTCGGGAGCTCCTACGAGCAGTACTTC	CASSLAGGVGSSYEQYF
few	TRBV20-1	TRBJ1-6	-	TGCAGTGCTAGTCGGCAGGGGAGGGATTCACCCCTCCACTTT	CSASRQGRDSPLHF
-	TRBV25-1	TRBJ2-1	TRBD1	TGTGCCAGCGGAGGGACAGGGGTTCACAATGAGCAGTTCTTC	CASGGTGVHNEQFF
-	TRBV28	TRBJ2-1	TRBD2	TGTGCCAGCAGTTCCCCCGCTAGCGGGAGGGCTGAGCAGTTCTTC	CASSSPASGRAEQFF
-	TRBV18	TRBJ2-5	-	TGTGCCAGCTCACCAAGGGGGAGAGGTCGAGAGACCCAGTACTTC	CASSPRGRGRETQYF
-	TRBV28	TRBJ2-5	TRBD1	TGTGCCAGCAGTTTGACAGGGAATATGGAAGAGACCCAGTACTTC	CASSLTGNMEETQYF
-	TRBV5-1	TRBJ2-2	-	TGCGCCAGCAGCTTGGCCCAAGGACCTAGCCGTATGCTGTTTTTT	CASSLAQGPSRMLFF
-	TRBV5-1	TRBJ2-3	TRBD2	TGCGCCAGCAGCTCTCGGACTAGCGGGAGTAGGACAGATACGCAGTATTTT	CASSSRTSGSRTDTQYF
many	TRBV7-3	TRBJ1-5	TRBD1	TGTGCCAGCAGTTGGGACAGGGGGATACATCAGCCCCAGCATTTT	CASSWDRGIHQPQHF
-	TRBV28	TRBJ1-5	-	TGTGCCAGCGGCCCCCCCCAGCTCCGACTGAGCAATCAGCCCCAGCATTTT	CASGPPQLRLSNQPQHF
-	TRBV7-6	TRBJ2-7	TRBD2	TGTGCCAGCAGCCCGGGACTAGCGGGAGCTAGGGCCTACGAGCAGTACTTC	CASSPGLAGARAYEQYF
few	TRBV2	TRBJ2-2	TRBD2	TGTGCCAGCAGTTACCTAGCGGGAGGGACCGGGGAGCTGTTTTTT	CASSYLAGGTGELFF
-	TRBV6-1	TRBJ1-1	-	TGTGCCAGCAGTGAAAGAGGCAGGGATACTGAAGCTTTCTTT	CASSERGRDTEAFF
-	TRBV18	TRBJ2-2	TRBD1	TGTGCCAGCTCAGCTGGACAGGCGAACACCGGGGAGCTGTTTTTT	CASSAGQANTGELFF
-	TRBV4-3	TRBJ2-1	TRBD2	TGCGCCAGCAGCCCATTAAGCGGGAGCTCCTACAATGAGCAGTTCTTC	CASSPLSGSSYNEQFF
-	TRBV7-2	TRBJ1-3	-	TGTGCCAGCAGCTTAGCGATATTACGGACAGCGAGCTCTGGAAACACCATATATTTT	CASSLAILRTASSGNTIYF
-	TRBV6-1	TRBJ2-3	-	TGTGCCAGCAGTGAGGGTCGTGGAGGAGATACGCAGTATTTT	CASSEGRGGDTQYF
-	TRBV28	TRBJ1-1	TRBD1	TGTGCCAGCAGCCTCCCTGGACAGGGGAACACTGAAGCTTTCTTT	CASSLPGQGNTEAFF
-	TRBV4-2	TRBJ2-4	-	TGTGCCAGCAGCCAAGATTCGAATCAGGGCTTGACCAAAAACATTCAGTACTTC	CASSQDSNQGLTKNIQYF
-	TRBV7-4	TRBJ2-7	-	TGTGCCAGCAGCCCTCCCCAAAGCCTCTCCTACGAGCAGTACTTC	CASSPPQSLSYEQYF
-	TRBV21-1	TRBJ1-2	-	TGTGCCAGCAGCAAAGCGGGGGACAGGGGAACTTGTGGCTACACCTTC	CASSKAGDRGTCGYTF
-	TRBV9	TRBJ2-1	-	TGTGCCAGCAGCGTTAGTGGTAGCTCCTACAATGAGCAGTTCTTC	CASSVSGSSYNEQFF
-	TRBV29-1	TRBJ2-3	-	TGCAGCGTGGGCCCCGGGAGTGGTGCAGATACGCAGTATTTT	CSVGPGSGADTQYF
-	TRBV10-3	TRBJ1-5	-	TGTGCCATCAATTGGGAATTGTTCAGGGAGGGGTTAAATGGCAATCAGCCCCAGCATTTT	CAINWELFREGLNGNQPQHF
-	TRBV29-1	TRBJ2-7	TRBD2	TGCAGCGTTGCCATCAGCGGGACCTCCTACGAGCAGTACTTC	CSVAISGTSYEQYF
few	TRBV4-1	TRBJ2-2	-	TGCGCCAGCAGCCAAGATGACAGGGACTGGAACACCGGGGAGCTGTTTTTT	CASSQDDRDWNTGELFF
-	TRBV7-2	TRBJ2-1	TRBD1	TGTGCCAGCAGCCTCCAGGGGGCGATTAGGTTCTTC	CASSLQGAIRFF
-	TRBV9	TRBJ2-1	TRBD1	TGTGCCAGCAGCGTAGGTGAGGGGGCGCGGACGAGAAGTCCCTACAATGAGCAGTTCTTC	CASSVGEGARTRSPYNEQFF
-	TRBV18	TRBJ2-3	TRBD1	TGTGCCAGCTCATCGCGGGACAGGGTCATAGATACGCAGTATTTT	CASSSRDRVIDTQYF
-	TRBV19	TRBJ1-5	-	TGTGCCAGTACCCCCGCTGGAGGGCCCAATCAGCCCCAGCATTTT	CASTPAGGPNQPQHF
once	TRBV7-9	TRBJ1-2	-	TGTGCCAGCAGCGTGGGGTACGGACAGCAATTGTATGGCTACACCTTC	CASSVGYGQQLYGYTF
once	TRBV7-9	TRBJ2-7	-	TGTGCCAGCAGCTTAGCGTCTGGCCTAGTACTCGAGCAGTACTTC	CASSLASGLVLEQYF
-	TRBV30	TRBJ2-3	TRBD1	TGTGCCTGGAGCCCGGGACAGGGGCCGCAGTATTTT	CAWSPGQGPQYF
-	TRBV18	TRBJ1-1	-	TGTGCCAGCTCACCGGTTATGGGGGAGGGTAACACTGAAGCTTTCTTT	CASSPVMGEGNTEAFF
-	TRBV3-1/TRBV3-2	TRBJ2-3	TRBD2	TGTGCCAGCAGCCGTAGGGAGGGCACGGGTACGCAGTATTTT	CASSRREGTGTQYF
few	TRBV28	TRBJ1-5	-	TGTGCCAGCAGTCTAGCTAATCAGCCCCAGCATTTT	CASSLANQPQHF
-	TRBV5-1	TRBJ1-1	-	TGCGCCAGCAGCTTGGGGCCAGGCACTGAAGCTTTCTTT	CASSLGPGTEAFF
once	TRBV6-5	TRBJ2-3	-	TGTGCCAGCAGTACGACAGGGACTTCTGCAGATACGCAGTATTTT	CASSTTGTSADTQYF
-	TRBV4-1	TRBJ1-1	-	TGCGCCAGCAGCCAAGCCATGTCGAACACTGAAGCTTTCTTT	CASSQAMSNTEAFF
-	TRBV7-2	TRBJ1-2	TRBD1	TGTGCCAGCAGCGCATTCCGGGACAGGGGGCTCTGGTATGGCTACACCTTC	CASSAFRDRGLWYGYTF
-	TRBV3-1/TRBV3-2	TRBJ2-1	TRBD2	TGTGCCAGCAGCCAAGCCGGTAGCGGGAGGGCGGGTGAGCAGTTCTTC	CASSQAGSGRAGEQFF
-	TRBV6-5	TRBJ1-2	TRBD1	TGTGCCAGTGGACAGGGTAACTATGGCTACACCTTC	CASGQGNYGYTF
-	TRBV19	TRBJ2-1	TRBD1	TGTGCCAGTAAACTGGGACAGGCAAACTCCTACAATGAGCAGTTCTTC	CASKLGQANSYNEQFF
-	TRBV6-9	TRBJ2-4	TRBD1	TGTGCCAGCAGCCCCGGGACAGCGGTACTCCCAAGGGCCAAAAACATTCAGTACTTC	CASSPGTAVLPRAKNIQYF
few	TRBV19	TRBJ1-4	TRBD1	TGTGCCAGTTTGGACAGGGGAACTAATGAAAAACTGTTTTTT	CASLDRGTNEKLFF
-	TRBV11-2	TRBJ2-2	TRBD2	TGTGCCAGCAGCTTAGTAGGCGGGAGAGGCACCGGGGAGCTGTTTTTT	CASSLVGGRGTGELFF
-	TRBV19	TRBJ2-2	-	TGTGCCAGTAGTATTTCTGTAGGAGTGCACACCGGGGAGCTGTTTTTT	CASSISVGVHTGELFF
-	TRBV5-5	TRBJ1-2	-	TGTGCCAGCAGCTTGAACCCCCCAGATAACTATGGCTACACCTTC	CASSLNPPDNYGYTF
-	TRBV28	TRBJ1-2	-	TGTGCCAGCAGTTTATTCCGGCCCGGGTTCTATGGCTACACCTTC	CASSLFRPGFYGYTF
-	TRBV19	TRBJ1-2	-	TGTGCCAGTAGTAATGGCGCAGGCGGCTACACCTTC	CASSNGAGGYTF
-	TRBV6-2/TRBV6-3	TRBJ2-7	TRBD2	TGTGCCAGCAGTTACCAAGGACTAGCGGGAGACCACGAGCAGTACTTC	CASSYQGLAGDHEQYF
-	TRBV28	TRBJ2-7	-	TGTGCCAGCAGTCCTCGGGGGGAGCAGTACTTC	CASSPRGEQYF
-	TRBV5-1	TRBJ1-2	-	TGCGCCAGCAGCTTGGTGGGGAGCGGCTACACCTTC	CASSLVGSGYTF
-	TRBV5-8	TRBJ1-2	TRBD1	TGTGCCAGCAGCTTGAGGACAGGCTCCCTCTATGGCTACACCTTC	CASSLRTGSLYGYTF